Presented here are 17 T cell receptor beta chains from one specimen sequenced in a study of post-analysis software for immune sequencing data (dated by TCRdb to the mid-2010s). General conclusions and limits of the study: Significantly higher frequencies in patients than in controls were found for five TRBV segments, including TRBV5-6, TRBV5-1 and TRBV20-1.

For these receptors, no antigen is known. The library was made by PCR. The reads were generated on an Illumina HiSeq 2500. To reduce PCR and sequencing biases, unique molecular identifiers were built into the TCR beta cDNA libraries. TCRdb itself trimmed the public reads at Q25 with fastp, ran MiXCR and retained productive beta chains. One record per CDR3 amino acid sequence lists the most common genes and DNA. This sample lists approximately 630,000 distinct CDR3 sequences; approximately 60% were detected once. Over 9% of the sample comes from the top ten. The sample consisted of blood. The receptors derive from a girl aged 2-10 years with multiple sclerosis.

This sequence joins TRBV20-1 and TRBJ1-2; D remains ambiguous. The CDR3 consists of 13 residues. Trimming removed 6 bases at V and 3 bases at J, with 14 bases between. Germline V gives CDR1 DFQATT, CDR2 SNEGSKA (reference sequence). DNA of the CDR3: TGCAGTGCCATATGGGAGGGTGACTATGGCTACACCTTC. Translation: CSAIWEGDYGYTF.

The chain carries TRBV13 and TRBJ2-2; D may be TRBD1 (6 bases). Germline V lookup: CDR1 PRHDT, CDR2 FYEKMQ (reference sequence). With 7 bases removed from V and 5 bases from J, the gap between germline ends came to 14 bases. The CDR3 consists of 14 residues. CDR3 loop: CASTPTGFTGELFF. In nucleotides, the CDR3 is TGTGCCAGCACCCCGACAGGTTTTACCGGGGAGCTGTTTTTT.

The chain carries TRBV7-6 and TRBJ2-7; the D is unclear. There are 13 residues in the CDR3. Germline V gene data show CDR1 as SGHVS and CDR2 as FNYEAQ. V dropped 6 bases and J dropped 3 bases, with 12 bases sitting between them. CDR3 in amino acids: CASSTHRSYEQYF. DNA for the CDR3: TGTGCCAGCAGTACCCACCGAAGCTACGAGCAGTACTTC.

J is TRBJ2-3 and V is TRBV6-1; 7 bases align to TRBD1. There are 14 residues in the CDR3. Germline CDR1 reads MNHNS; CDR2 reads SASEGT. V shed 8 bases and J 1 base; nucleotides not matched to a gene: 6. The CDR3 DNA reads TGTGCCAGCCACCGGGACAGCCGCACAGATACGCAGTATTTT. This encodes CASHRDSRTDTQYF.

The chain has TRBV12-3 or TRBV12-4 and TRBJ2-5; tentatively, D is TRBD1 (6 bases). The CDR3 runs 14 residues. V shed 3 bases and J shed 2 bases, with 10 bases lying between them. The chain's CDR3 is CASSFGTRQETQYF. The CDR3 DNA is TGTGCCAGCAGTTTCGGGACACGGCAAGAGACCCAGTACTTC.

The sample holds a few counts of this clonotype. The V gene is TRBV12-3 or TRBV12-4, the J gene TRBJ1-1; D remains unclear. This CDR3 comprises 12 residues. The germline V and J ends were trimmed by 3 bases and 7 bases, with 9 bases remaining between them. CDR3 residues: CASSLVTGEAFF. CDR3 nucleotide sequence: TGTGCCAGCAGTTTGGTTACGGGTGAAGCTTTCTTT.

This clonotype was found a few times. This rearrangement joins TRBV12-3 or TRBV12-4 to TRBJ2-4; D unresolved. This CDR3 contains 14 residues. The V end was cut by 2 bases, the J end by 2 bases, with 7 bases between. In DNA, the CDR3 is TGTGCCAGCAGTTTAAAGGATCCCAAAAACATTCAGTACTTC. Amino acids: CASSLKDPKNIQYF.

The chain links TRBV29-1 to TRBJ2-3; D may match TRBD1 or TRBD2 (5 bases each). The V and J ends lost 5 bases and 2 bases respectively, with 11 bases between them. CDR1 is SQVTM and CDR2 is ANQGSEA in the germline V gene. CDR3 length: 13 residues. CDR3 amino acids: CSVSGTLTDTQYF. In DNA, the CDR3 is TGCAGCGTTTCCGGGACCCTCACAGATACGCAGTATTTT.

This clonotype was counted between two and nine times. This chain joins TRBV7-2 and TRBJ2-5; 7 bases map to TRBD2. The germline V gene has CDR1 SGHTA and CDR2 FQGNSA. Unmatched junction bases numbered 0, after V lost 4 bases and J lost 4 bases. The CDR3 is 12 residues long. Written as DNA, the CDR3 is TGTGCCAGCAGCTGGACTAGAGAGACCCAGTACTTC. Protein sequence: CASSWTRETQYF.

This chain connects TRBV5-1 to TRBJ1-2; 9 bases line up with TRBD1. CDR3 length equals 15 residues. V trimming: 3 bases; J trimming: 6 bases; junction bases outside the gene matches: 9. Germline V gene data show CDR1 as SGHRS and CDR2 as YFSETQ. For the CDR3, the DNA is TGCGCCAGCAGCTCCGCCGGGACAGGGTTCGATGGCTACACCTTC. It codes for CASSSAGTGFDGYTF.

The J gene is TRBJ1-1, the V gene TRBV12-3 or TRBV12-4; the match to TRBD1 covers 9 bases. V lost 7 bases and J lost 9; bases outside the gene matches: 9. The CDR3 has 13 amino acids. This chain's CDR3 is CASILSGTGKAFF. As DNA, the CDR3 is TGTGCCAGCATTCTATCCGGGACAGGGAAAGCTTTCTTT.

The chain couples TRBV3-1 to TRBJ1-1, with 7 bases fitting TRBD1. This CDR3 has 16 residues. J lost 6 bases, V lost 1 base, and 11 bases had no gene match. Per the germline V gene, CDR1 is LGHDT and CDR2 is YNNKEL (reference sequence). CDR3 residues: CASSQVPGTAGAEAFF. The CDR3, as DNA: TGTGCCAGCAGCCAAGTTCCCGGGACAGCCGGGGCTGAAGCTTTCTTT.

The chain uses TRBV20-1 and TRBJ2-3; D unresolved. The CDR3 has 14 amino acids. The V gene lost 5 bases and the J gene lost 0 bases, with 12 bases spanning the gap. Germline V gene sequence: CDR1 DFQATT, CDR2 SNEGSKA (reference sequence). The CDR3 region is CSAVVGLSTDTQYF. DNA for the CDR3: TGCAGTGCTGTTGTGGGCCTTAGCACAGATACGCAGTATTTT.

This clonotype came up once. The chain uses TRBV29-1 and TRBJ1-5; D is possibly TRBD1 (5 bases). V shed 4 bases and J shed 4 bases, with 11 bases lying between them. The CDR3 is 13 residues long. CDR1 SQVTM and CDR2 ANQGSEA come from the germline V gene. The CDR3 protein is CSVGDSSNQPQHF. The CDR3 DNA reads TGCAGCGTTGGAGACAGCTCAAATCAGCCCCAGCATTTT.

J is TRBJ1-1 and V is TRBV5-1, with TRBD1 as a possible D gene (6 bases). This CDR3 contains 15 residues. V was pared by 2 bases and J by 6 bases, with 17 bases between. Per the germline V gene, CDR1 is SGHRS and CDR2 is YFSETQ. In DNA, the CDR3 is TGCGCCAGCAGCTTTACCGGGACAAATGGTCCTGAAGCTTTCTTT. Amino acid sequence: CASSFTGTNGPEAFF.

This clonotype turned up a few times. The J gene is TRBJ2-1, the V gene TRBV6-6; 8 bases fit TRBD1. Germline V lookup: CDR1 MNHNY, CDR2 SVGAGI (reference sequence). The CDR3 is 16 amino acids. V lost 2 bases, J lost 8 bases, and 11 bases stayed unmatched. The CDR3, as DNA: TGTGCCAGCAGTTACCCCGTTGGACAGGGTGGGGATGAGCAGTTCTTC. Translating it yields CASSYPVGQGGDEQFF.

This clonotype was detected a few times. V gene TRBV20-1 combines with J gene TRBJ2-1; 11 bases map to TRBD2. Germline assignment: CDR1 DFQATT and CDR2 SNEGSKA (reference sequence). The J segment lost 5 bases and the V segment lost 6 bases, leaving 6 bases of the junction unmatched. This CDR3 spans 14 amino acids. The CDR3 sequence: CSAPIAGGNNEQFF. In DNA, the CDR3 is TGCAGTGCCCCGATAGCGGGAGGGAACAATGAGCAGTTCTTC.